This entry lists 12 T cell receptor beta chains sequenced from one sample in a study of cytomegalovirus exposure and HLA in healthy donors. The PCR ran on 60 Vbeta and 13 Jbeta primers. Profiling relied on immunoSEQ multiplex PCR, and the TCRdb table lists in-frame clones only, not all of them. The table lists 95,000 to 150,000 clones, approximately 79% of them singletons. Sequencing used PBMCs. These TCRs come from a man aged 25 to 40 in good health and CMV-seronegative.

The chain recombines TRBV6-1 with TRBJ1-1; D is perhaps TRBD1 (6 bases). CDR3 length: 16 amino acids. Deletions cut 1 base from V and 7 bases from J, with 19 bases between. Germline lookup yields CDR1 MNHNS and CDR2 SASEGT. The CDR3: CASSEDIRQVVREAFF. The CDR3 coding sequence is TGTGCCAGCAGTGAAGATATAAGACAGGTTGTACGTGAAGCTTTCTTT.

The V and J genes are TRBV5-4 and TRBJ2-7; 9 bases are a match to TRBD1. The length of the CDR3 is 15 residues. The germline V gene encodes CDR1 SGHNT and CDR2 YYREEE (reference sequence). Losses at the gene ends were 4 bases for V and 3 bases for J; bases not matched to a gene: 8. CDR3 sequence: CASSAPGQGFYEQYF. CDR3 DNA: TGTGCCAGCAGCGCTCCGGGACAGGGTTTCTACGAGCAGTACTTC.

V usage is TRBV23-1 and J usage is TRBJ2-5; D uncertain. TRBV23-1 is labeled an ORF, and its function is uncertain. The CDR3 loop spans 15 amino acids. V dropped 2 bases and J dropped 4 bases, with 14 bases sitting between them. This chain's CDR3 is CASSQPPRHRETQYF. For the CDR3, the DNA is TGCGCCAGCAGTCAACCACCTAGGCATCGAGAGACCCAGTACTTC.

The chain couples TRBV28 to TRBJ1-4, with D possibly TRBD1 on 6 matching bases. V was cut by 6 bases and J by 8 bases, with 16 bases left in between. Germline values: CDR1 MDHEN, CDR2 SYDVKM. There are 14 residues in the CDR3. CDR3 in DNA: TGTGCCAGCAGGGAAGGGGGGGAGCGGGAAAAACTGTTTTTT. It codes for CASREGGEREKLFF.

V gene TRBV29-1 combines with J gene TRBJ1-3; D is possibly TRBD1 (6 bases). V shed 4 bases and J shed 2 bases, with 6 bases lying between them. This CDR3 comprises 12 residues. CDR1 is SQVTM and CDR2 is ANQGSEA in the germline V gene. The CDR3 DNA sequence: TGCAGCGTTGGGACAGCTGGAAACACCATATATTTT. Protein product: CSVGTAGNTIYF.

J is TRBJ2-5 and V is TRBV9; the D gene is possibly TRBD1 (6 bases). The CDR3 length is 14 residues. Germline V gene lookup returns CDR1 SGDLS and CDR2 YYNGEE. The V end was cut by 4 bases, the J end by 2 bases, with 12 bases between. The CDR3 reads CASSTTGTQETQYF. The CDR3 coding sequence is TGTGCCAGCAGCACTACAGGGACGCAAGAGACCCAGTACTTC.

This clone was detected only once. The rearrangement links TRBV5-1 to TRBJ1-4; possible D gene TRBD1, 6 bases. The CDR3 loop spans 15 amino acids. Germline CDR1 and CDR2: SGHRS and YFSETQ. V gave up 0 bases and J gave up 8 bases, with 14 bases separating them. The CDR3 loop is CASSLATGPDEKLFF. DNA of the CDR3: TGCGCCAGCAGCTTGGCGACAGGCCCTGACGAAAAACTGTTTTTT.

The chain joins TRBV6-1 to TRBJ1-3, with 7 bases fitting TRBD1. Germline V lookup: CDR1 MNHNS, CDR2 SASEGT. This CDR3 contains 15 residues. The J segment lost 0 bases and the V segment lost 7 bases, leaving 6 bases of the junction unmatched. The CDR3 sequence: CASTEGTVSGNTIYF. CDR3 bases: TGTGCCAGCACTGAGGGGACAGTCTCTGGAAACACCATATATTTT.

The chain combines TRBV6-1 with TRBJ2-5, with unresolved D. V dropped 3 bases and J dropped 1 base, with 12 bases sitting between them. The CDR3 runs 15 residues. Germline-derived CDR1 and CDR2 are MNHNS and SASEGT. The CDR3 nucleotides are TGTGCCAGCAGTGATGTCGGCGGTTCCCAAGAGACCCAGTACTTC. Encoded protein: CASSDVGGSQETQYF.

V usage is TRBV2 and J usage is TRBJ2-7; D is possibly TRBD2 (5 bases). The CDR3 length is 12 residues. The ends were cut back, 3 bases at V and 2 bases at J, with 5 bases in the middle. CDR1 SNHLY and CDR2 FYNNEI come from the germline V gene. The CDR3 DNA follows: TGTGCCAGCAGTGACGGGGCCTACGAGCAGTACTTC. Amino acids: CASSDGAYEQYF.

The chain links TRBV5-1 to TRBJ2-3, with D perhaps TRBD2 (6 bases). The V end lost 0 bases, the J end lost 1 base, and 15 bases lay between the germline ends. In germline, CDR1 is SGHRS, CDR2 YFSETQ. CDR3 length: 17 residues. The DNA of the CDR3 is TGCGCCAGCAGCTTGGATGGTGGGGGGTCTCGCACAGATACGCAGTATTTT. This gives the protein CASSLDGGGSRTDTQYF.

The CDR3 reads CSVVRDLGYTF. The CDR3 DNA sequence: TGCAGCGTTGTCCGGGACTTAGGCTACACCTTC. The genes are TRBV29-1 and TRBJ1-2; tentatively, D is TRBD1 (5 bases). The CDR3 runs 11 residues. Trimming removed 4 bases from V and 8 bases from J, with 11 bases in between. Per the germline V gene, CDR1 is SQVTM and CDR2 is ANQGSEA.